The 20 T cell receptor beta chains in this list originate from one sample, sequenced in a study of naive and memory T cell subsets. An equimolar mix of two oligonucleotides served as the beta constant-region primer for TRBC1 and TRBC2. One entry per CDR3 protein results from TCRdb running MiXCR on the UMI-ligation and nested PCR reads. The sample contains 130,000 to 150,000 distinct CDR3 sequences, more than 15% of which appear only once. The sample comprised naive CD4+ T cells from blood. The source is a human donor in good health.

This clonotype occurred many times. The V gene is TRBV18, the J gene TRBJ2-7, with no clear D. This CDR3 has 13 amino acids. V was clipped by 3 bases and J by 4 bases, with 10 bases between them. CDR1 KGHSH and CDR2 LQKENI come from the germline V gene. This CDR3 reads CASSPSDMYEQYF. The CDR3 DNA is TGTGCCAGCTCACCTTCAGACATGTACGAGCAGTACTTC.

A few counts support this clonotype. This chain uses TRBV4-2 with TRBJ1-1; no firm D call. Germline V gene sequence: CDR1 LGHNA, CDR2 YNFKEQ. The ends were cut back, 5 bases at V and 1 base at J, with 23 bases in the middle. The CDR3 extends over 18 amino acids. The CDR3 region is CASSAPPGSLSGNTEAFF. The CDR3 nucleotides read TGTGCCAGCAGCGCGCCCCCTGGGAGCCTCTCGGGGAACACTGAAGCTTTCTTT.

Only a few counts were recorded for this clonotype. V is TRBV5-4 and J is TRBJ2-3; 11 bases line up with TRBD2. CDR1 and CDR2 (germline): SGHNT, YYREEE (reference sequence). The CDR3 extends over 16 amino acids. The trim removed 3 bases at V and 2 bases at J, leaving 5 bases unmatched. For the CDR3, the DNA is TGTGCCAGCAGCTCCGGGACTAGCGGTTTCACAGATACGCAGTATTTT. This sequence encodes CASSSGTSGFTDTQYF.

The V and J genes are TRBV24-1 and TRBJ2-1; 9 bases are a match to TRBD1. J gave up 6 bases and V 4 bases, and 6 bases lay outside the gene matches. Germline loops: CDR1 KGHDR, CDR2 SFDVKD. This CDR3 is built from 15 residues. The CDR3 sequence is CATSETGTGFNEQFF. For the CDR3, the DNA is TGTGCCACCAGTGAGACCGGGACAGGGTTCAATGAGCAGTTCTTC.

This clonotype was detected only once. This chain connects TRBV18 to TRBJ2-3; 9 bases agree with TRBD2. CDR1 is KGHSH, CDR2 LQKENI, per germline. The length of the CDR3 is 15 residues. Unmatched junction bases numbered 4, after V lost 3 bases and J lost 3 bases. DNA for the CDR3: TGTGCCAGCTCACCTATTCTAGCGGGGACAGATACGCAGTATTTT. Protein: CASSPILAGTDTQYF. The whole variable domain, filled in from reference TRBV18 and TRBJ2-3, reads NAGVMQNPRHLVRRRGQEARLRCSPMKGHSHVYWYRQLPEEGLKFMVYLQKENIIDESGMPKERFSAEFPKEGPSILRIQQVVRGDSAAYFCASSPILAGTDTQYFGPGTRLTVL.

In its sample, this clonotype was seen a few times. The chain uses TRBV5-1 and TRBJ2-3; TRBD1 might be the D (5 bases). Germline V gene lookup returns CDR1 SGHRS and CDR2 YFSETQ. V was cut by 0 bases and J by 1 base, with 21 bases left in between. The CDR3 contains 19 residues. This CDR3 reads CASSLGKPPQGFGTDTQYF. CDR3 bases: TGCGCCAGCAGCTTGGGGAAACCACCTCAGGGCTTTGGCACAGATACGCAGTATTTT.

This clonotype has more than one count but fewer than ten. The chain recombines TRBV20-1 with TRBJ2-7, with TRBD2 identical over 12 bases. There are 14 residues in the CDR3. Trimming cost V 4 bases and J 4 bases; bases outside gene matches: 5. The germline V gene has CDR1 DFQATT and CDR2 SNEGSKA (reference sequence). The CDR3 protein is CSATGTSGRYEQYF. In DNA, the CDR3 is TGCAGTGCTACCGGGACTAGCGGGCGGTACGAGCAGTACTTC.

This chain joins TRBV6-5 and TRBJ1-2; 8 bases are shared with TRBD1. The germline gives CDR1 MNHEY, CDR2 SVGAGI. This CDR3 has 14 residues. The ends lost 6 bases at V and 2 bases at J; junction bases unmatched: 5. This CDR3 is CASRVDRGNYGYTF. The CDR3 DNA is TGTGCCAGCAGGGTTGACAGGGGCAACTATGGCTACACCTTC.

This clonotype was counted between two and nine times. J is TRBJ1-1 and V is TRBV10-3; no reliable D call. The CDR3 runs 13 residues. Looked up from germline, CDR1 is ENHRY and CDR2 is SYGVKD. V lost 5 bases and J lost 3, with 10 bases in between. CDR3 region: CAISNGEDTEAFF. In nucleotides, the CDR3 is TGTGCCATCAGTAACGGGGAGGACACTGAAGCTTTCTTT.

This clonotype showed up many times. As DNA, the CDR3 is TGTGCCAGCAGCCAAGATCGAGAGACCCAGTACTTC. Amino acids: CASSQDRETQYF. This chain uses TRBV4-2 with TRBJ2-5; D remains ambiguous. With 0 bases removed from V and 4 bases from J, the gap between germline ends came to 3 bases. This CDR3 spans 12 amino acids. Germline-derived CDR1 and CDR2 are LGHNA and YNFKEQ.

This chain joins TRBV29-1 and TRBJ2-7; a possible D gene is TRBD1 (5 bases). Germline CDR1 and CDR2: SQVTM and ANQGSEA. Deletions cut 6 bases from V and 6 bases from J, with 9 bases between. The CDR3 has 10 amino acids. Here the CDR3 reads CSVGHGEQYF. CDR3 nucleotides: TGCAGCGTAGGACACGGCGAGCAGTACTTC.

This clonotype was seen more than once but under ten times. The V call is TRBV20-1, the J call TRBJ1-5; no definite D call. Trimming removed 5 bases from V and 5 bases from J, with 13 bases in between. This CDR3 has 13 residues. The V gene's germline CDR1 is DFQATT and CDR2 SNEGSKA (reference sequence). CDR3 bases: TGCAGTGCTCGGAAGGGTGGAGATCAGCCCCAGCATTTT. This encodes CSARKGGDQPQHF.

The V and J genes are TRBV12-3 or TRBV12-4 and TRBJ1-1; a weak D match, TRBD1 (6 bases). The CDR3 loop spans 15 amino acids. V lost 4 bases and J 1 base, leaving 13 bases between the germline ends. The CDR3 region is CASSSRLTGNTEAFF. The DNA of the CDR3 is TGTGCCAGCAGTTCACGGCTGACAGGGAACACTGAAGCTTTCTTT.

The gene calls are TRBV10-3 and TRBJ2-1; TRBD2 matches 11 bases. This CDR3 is built from 16 residues. J gave up 2 bases and V 3 bases, and 3 bases lay outside the gene matches. Germline V CDR1 and CDR2: ENHRY, SYGVKD. CDR3 protein: CAISDLLAGAYNEQFF. In nucleotides, the CDR3 is TGTGCCATCAGTGACCTACTAGCGGGGGCCTACAATGAGCAGTTCTTC.

The genes are TRBV29-1 and TRBJ1-1; TRBD1 is a possible D gene (5 bases). The V and J ends lost 5 bases and 6 bases respectively, with 19 bases between them. The length of the CDR3 is 14 residues. Per germline, CDR1 SQVTM and CDR2 ANQGSEA. CDR3 sequence (DNA): TGCAGCGTTACGCAGTGGCAGGGAGCTTCTGAAGCTTTCTTT. Protein product: CSVTQWQGASEAFF.

This clonotype was counted a few times. This sequence joins TRBV5-1 and TRBJ2-1, with 9 bases fitting TRBD2. The junction had 8 bases not matched to a gene; V was cut back by 4 bases and J by 3 bases. This CDR3 has 16 amino acids. Germline assignment: CDR1 SGHRS and CDR2 YFSETQ. In DNA form, the CDR3 reads TGCGCCAGCAGCCCACAACTAGCGGGTCACTACAATGAGCAGTTCTTC. Amino acid sequence: CASSPQLAGHYNEQFF.

The chain has TRBV7-9 and TRBJ2-3; tentatively, D is TRBD2 (6 bases). This CDR3 is 14 amino acids long. The V end was cut by 3 bases, the J end by 4 bases, with 11 bases between. CDR1 and CDR2 (germline): SEHNR, FQNEAQ (reference sequence). The CDR3 here is CASSLGGTPDTQYF. In DNA form, the CDR3 reads TGTGCCAGCAGCTTGGGAGGAACGCCAGATACGCAGTATTTT. The complete variable domain, with remaining parts taken from reference TRBV7-9 and TRBJ2-3, reads DTGVSQNPRHKITKRGQNVTFRCDPISEHNRLYWYRQTLGQGPEFLTYFQNEAQLEKSRLLSDRFSAERPKGSFSTLEIQRTEQGDSAMYLCASSLGGTPDTQYFGPGTRLTVL.

This chain uses TRBV6-4 with TRBJ2-7; possible D gene TRBD1, 6 bases. CDR1 and CDR2 (germline): MRHNA, SNTAGT. The CDR3 is made up of 12 amino acids. The V end was cut by 9 bases, the J end by 3 bases, with 12 bases between. The CDR3 reads CARRKGHYEQYF. DNA of the CDR3: TGTGCCAGACGGAAGGGACACTACGAGCAGTACTTC.

This clonotype was counted only a few times. V is TRBV5-4 and J is TRBJ1-6; TRBD1 agrees at 10 bases. Germline V gene data show CDR1 as SGHNT and CDR2 as YYREEE (reference sequence). V lost 0 bases and J lost 3; bases outside the gene matches: 3. This CDR3 is 17 amino acids long. The CDR3 nucleotides are TGTGCCAGCAGCTTGGGTGGACAGGGGGGCTATAATTCACCCCTCCACTTT. As protein: CASSLGGQGGYNSPLHF.

CDR3 loop: CSARRRGTGELFF. In DNA, the CDR3 is TGCAGTGCTAGGCGGAGAGGGACCGGGGAGCTGTTTTTT. The gene calls are TRBV20-1 and TRBJ2-2; maybe TRBD2 (5 bases). V dropped 3 bases and J dropped 5 bases, with 10 bases sitting between them. This CDR3 region has 13 residues. The germline V gene has CDR1 DFQATT and CDR2 SNEGSKA (reference sequence).